This record concerns one T cell receptor (beta chain) sequence. The antigen remains undetermined. Individuals having autoimmune disease history or systemic immunosuppression were not enrolled. The study sampled blood at baseline, cycle 4 day 1, and cycle 7 day 1. The V and J ends lost 0 bases and 1 base, in that order; junction bases with no gene match: 4. CDR1 and CDR2 from the germline V gene are SGHTS and YDEGEE. CDR3 size: 16 residues. The sample comes from a study of OX40 agonist ivuxolimab in advanced cancers. Study overall: Past anti-PD-1, anti-PD-L1 or anti-CTLA-4 therapy was accepted, and around 40% had received some.

Whole-study results and caveats: The 0.1-3.0 mg/kg partial responders had among the lowest clonal expansion.

Clones were read by immunoSEQ multiplex PCR, and TCRdb kept only the in-frame ones, dropping some. The top ten clones hold roughly 6% of a sample with about 80,000 clones, 70% to 90% of them seen once. The clonotype originates from an adult with an advanced solid tumor such as melanoma, head and neck, liver or kidney cancer. V gene TRBV5-8 combines with J gene TRBJ1-3; TRBD1 aligns across 7 bases. Sequencing used CD4+ or CD8+ T cells sorted from blood, obtained in a trial of the OX40 agonist ivuxolimab. The CDR3 sequence is CASSLVGTESGNTIYF. The CDR3 region has the DNA TGTGCCAGCAGCTTGGTAGGGACAGAATCTGGAAACACCATATATTTT.